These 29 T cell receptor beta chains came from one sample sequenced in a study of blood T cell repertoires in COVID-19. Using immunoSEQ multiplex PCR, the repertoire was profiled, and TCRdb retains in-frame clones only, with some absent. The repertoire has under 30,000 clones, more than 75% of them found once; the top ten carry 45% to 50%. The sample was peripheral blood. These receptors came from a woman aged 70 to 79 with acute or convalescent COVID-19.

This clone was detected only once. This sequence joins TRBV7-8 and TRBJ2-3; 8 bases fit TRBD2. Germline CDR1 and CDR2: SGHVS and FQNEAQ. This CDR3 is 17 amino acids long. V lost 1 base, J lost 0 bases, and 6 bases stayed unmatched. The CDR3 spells CASSLDSSGSSTDTQYF. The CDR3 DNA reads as TGTGCCAGCAGCTTAGATTCTAGCGGGTCTAGCACAGATACGCAGTATTTT.

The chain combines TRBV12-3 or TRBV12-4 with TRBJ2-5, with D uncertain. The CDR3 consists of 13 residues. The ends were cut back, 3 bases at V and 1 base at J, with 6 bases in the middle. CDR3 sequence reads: CASSFRFQETQYF. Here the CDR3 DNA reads TGTGCCAGCAGTTTTCGTTTCCAAGAGACCCAGTACTTC.

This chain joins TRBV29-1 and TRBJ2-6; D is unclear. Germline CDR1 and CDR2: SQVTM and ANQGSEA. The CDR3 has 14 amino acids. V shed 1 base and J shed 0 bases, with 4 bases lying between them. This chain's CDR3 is CSVEANSGANVLTF. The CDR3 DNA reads TGCAGCGTTGAAGCAAACTCTGGGGCCAACGTCCTGACTTTC.

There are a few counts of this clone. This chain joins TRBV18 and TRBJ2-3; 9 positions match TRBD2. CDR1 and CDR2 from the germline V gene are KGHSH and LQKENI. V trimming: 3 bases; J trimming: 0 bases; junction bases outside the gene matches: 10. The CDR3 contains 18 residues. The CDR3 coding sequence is TGTGCCAGCTCACCGGTTGGGCGGGGGGGACATAGCACAGATACGCAGTATTTT. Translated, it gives CASSPVGRGGHSTDTQYF.

The CDR3 DNA reads as TGTGCCAGTCGCCTCGAAATCTGGACAGGGCACACTGAAGCTTTCTTT. It translates to CASRLEIWTGHTEAFF. The V gene is TRBV19, the J gene TRBJ1-1; the match to TRBD1 covers 8 bases. V was pared by 8 bases and J by 3 bases, with 14 bases of the junction left unmatched. CDR3 size: 16 residues. CDR1 and CDR2 (germline): LNHDA, SQIVND (reference sequence).

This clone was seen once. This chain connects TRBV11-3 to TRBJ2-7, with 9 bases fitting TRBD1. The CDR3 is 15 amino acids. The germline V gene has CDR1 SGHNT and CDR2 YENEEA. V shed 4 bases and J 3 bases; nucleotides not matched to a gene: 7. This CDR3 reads CASSYATGQGYEQYF. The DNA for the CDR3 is TGTGCCAGCAGCTACGCTACGGGACAGGGCTACGAGCAGTACTTC.

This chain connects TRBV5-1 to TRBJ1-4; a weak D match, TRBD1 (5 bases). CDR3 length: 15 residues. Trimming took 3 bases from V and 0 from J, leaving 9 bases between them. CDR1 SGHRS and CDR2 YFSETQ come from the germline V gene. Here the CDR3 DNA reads TGCGCCAGCAGCTCGGACAAAACAACTAATGAAAAACTGTTTTTT. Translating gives CASSSDKTTNEKLFF.

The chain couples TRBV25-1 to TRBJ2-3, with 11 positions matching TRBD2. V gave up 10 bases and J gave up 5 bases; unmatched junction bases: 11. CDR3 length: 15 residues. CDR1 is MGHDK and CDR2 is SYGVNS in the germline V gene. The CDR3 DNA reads TGTGCCACAGCAAGAGACACTAGCGGGAGAGATACGCAGTATTTT. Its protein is CATARDTSGRDTQYF.

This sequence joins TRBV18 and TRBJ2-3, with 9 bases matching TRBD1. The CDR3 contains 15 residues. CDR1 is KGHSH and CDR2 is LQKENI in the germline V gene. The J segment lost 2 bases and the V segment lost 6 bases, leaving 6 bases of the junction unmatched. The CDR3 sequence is CASSPGTGHTDTQYF. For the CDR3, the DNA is TGTGCCAGCTCGCCCGGGACAGGGCACACAGATACGCAGTATTTT.

CDR3 nucleotides: TGTGCCAGCCGACAGGGGGCGGGGAGGGGCGCTGAAGCTTTCTTT. Translated: CASRQGAGRGAEAFF. The rearrangement joins TRBV6-5 to TRBJ1-1; 10 bases are a match to TRBD1. The CDR3 totals 15 residues. Trimming at V came to 8 bases and at J to 6 bases, leaving 12 bases not matched to a gene. Germline lookup yields CDR1 MNHEY and CDR2 SVGAGI.

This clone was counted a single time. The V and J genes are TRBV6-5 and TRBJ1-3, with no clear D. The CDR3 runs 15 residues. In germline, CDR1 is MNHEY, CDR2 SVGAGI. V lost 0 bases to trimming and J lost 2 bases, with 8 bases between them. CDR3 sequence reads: CASSYSLGAGNTIYF. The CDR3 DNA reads TGTGCCAGCAGTTACTCACTAGGTGCTGGAAACACCATATATTTT.

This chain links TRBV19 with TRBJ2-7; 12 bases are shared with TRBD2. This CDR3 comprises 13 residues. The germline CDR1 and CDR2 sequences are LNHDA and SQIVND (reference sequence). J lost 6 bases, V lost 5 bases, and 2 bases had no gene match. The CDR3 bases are TGTGCCAGTAGTCGACTAGCGGGGGTCGAGCAGTACTTC. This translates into CASSRLAGVEQYF.

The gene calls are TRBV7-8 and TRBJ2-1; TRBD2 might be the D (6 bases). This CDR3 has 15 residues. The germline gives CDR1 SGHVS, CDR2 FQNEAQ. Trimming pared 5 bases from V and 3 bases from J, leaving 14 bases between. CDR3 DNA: TGTGCCAGCAGCCTCGGGGGATACAACTACAATGAGCAGTTCTTC. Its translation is CASSLGGYNYNEQFF.

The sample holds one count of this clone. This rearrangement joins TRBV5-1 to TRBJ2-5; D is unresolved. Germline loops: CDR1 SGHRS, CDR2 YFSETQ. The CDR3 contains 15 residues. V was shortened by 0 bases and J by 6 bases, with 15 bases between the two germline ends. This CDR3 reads CASSLDTSSIKTQYF. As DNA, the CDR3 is TGCGCCAGCAGCTTGGATACCTCAAGCATTAAGACCCAGTACTTC.

The CDR3 region has the DNA TGCGCCAGCAGCCAAGAGCGGGCTGACTTTCAGTACTTC. It encodes CASSQERADFQYF. The V gene is TRBV4-3, the J gene TRBJ2-4; tentatively, D is TRBD2 (5 bases). V was trimmed by 0 bases and J by 11 bases, leaving 11 bases between them. The germline gives CDR1 LGHNA, CDR2 YSLEER. This CDR3 is built from 13 residues.

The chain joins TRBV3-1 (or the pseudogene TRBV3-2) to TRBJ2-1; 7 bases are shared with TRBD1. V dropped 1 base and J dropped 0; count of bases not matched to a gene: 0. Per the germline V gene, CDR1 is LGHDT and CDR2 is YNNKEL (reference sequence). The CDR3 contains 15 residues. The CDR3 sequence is CASSQAGGSYNEQFF. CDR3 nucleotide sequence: TGTGCCAGCAGCCAAGCAGGGGGCTCCTACAATGAGCAGTTCTTC.

DNA for the CDR3: TGTGCCAGCAGCACCGGGACAGGGGTCTATGGCTACACCTTC. Amino acids: CASSTGTGVYGYTF. The V and J genes are TRBV5-5 and TRBJ1-2, with 10 nucleotides matching TRBD1. In germline, CDR1 is SGHKS, CDR2 YYEKEE (reference sequence). This CDR3 region has 14 residues. After removal of 4 bases from V and 4 bases from J, the junction contained 4 bases not matched to a gene.

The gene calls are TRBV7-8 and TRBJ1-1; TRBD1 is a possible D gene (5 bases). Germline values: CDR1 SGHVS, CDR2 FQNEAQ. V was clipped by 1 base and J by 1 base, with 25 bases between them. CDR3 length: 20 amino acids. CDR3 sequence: CASSLERPWAGQGKNTEAFF. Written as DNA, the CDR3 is TGTGCCAGCAGCTTAGAGCGACCGTGGGCAGGCCAGGGAAAGAACACTGAAGCTTTCTTT.

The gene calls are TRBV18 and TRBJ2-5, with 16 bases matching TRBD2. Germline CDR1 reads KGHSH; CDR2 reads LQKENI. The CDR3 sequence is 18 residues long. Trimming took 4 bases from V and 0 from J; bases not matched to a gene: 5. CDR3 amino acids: CASSLGLAGGRNQETQYF. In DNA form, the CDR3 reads TGTGCCAGCTCACTGGGACTAGCGGGAGGGCGGAACCAAGAGACCCAGTACTTC.

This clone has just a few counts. The CDR3 nucleotides are TGTGCCAGCAGTGTGACAGGGTTTAGTGAAAAACTGTTTTTT. Protein sequence: CASSVTGFSEKLFF. This chain connects TRBV2 to TRBJ1-4, with TRBD1 identical over 7 bases. Germline V CDR1 and CDR2: SNHLY, FYNNEI. This CDR3 spans 14 amino acids. V trimming: 4 bases; J trimming: 7 bases; junction bases outside the gene matches: 6. Based on the CDR3 plus reference TRBV2 and TRBJ1-4, the full variable domain is EPEVTQTPSHQVTQMGQEVILRCVPISNHLYFYWYRQILGQKVEFLVSFYNNEISEKSEIFDDQFSVERPDGSNFTLKIRSTKLEDSAMYFCASSVTGFSEKLFFGSGTQLSVL.

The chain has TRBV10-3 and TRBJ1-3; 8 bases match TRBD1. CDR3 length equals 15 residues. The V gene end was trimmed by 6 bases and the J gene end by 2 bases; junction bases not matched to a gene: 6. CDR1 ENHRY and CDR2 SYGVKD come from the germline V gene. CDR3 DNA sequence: TGTGCCATCAGCTTATCGGACAGGGCTGGAAACACCATATATTTT. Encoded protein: CAISLSDRAGNTIYF.

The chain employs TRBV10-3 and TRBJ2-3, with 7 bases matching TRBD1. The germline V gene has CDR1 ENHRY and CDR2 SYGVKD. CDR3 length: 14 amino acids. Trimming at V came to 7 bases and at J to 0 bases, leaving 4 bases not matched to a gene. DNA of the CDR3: TGTGCCATCAAGCGACAGGGAAGCACAGATACGCAGTATTTT. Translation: CAIKRQGSTDTQYF.

CDR3 sequence reads: CASSLERRLNEKLFF. CDR3 coding DNA: TGTGCCAGCAGCTTAGAGCGCCGGCTGAATGAAAAACTGTTTTTT. The J gene is TRBJ1-4, the V gene TRBV7-9; unclear D gene. The CDR3 runs 15 residues. Germline V gene sequence: CDR1 SEHNR, CDR2 FQNEAQ (reference sequence). V was trimmed by 1 base and J by 5 bases, leaving 11 bases between them.

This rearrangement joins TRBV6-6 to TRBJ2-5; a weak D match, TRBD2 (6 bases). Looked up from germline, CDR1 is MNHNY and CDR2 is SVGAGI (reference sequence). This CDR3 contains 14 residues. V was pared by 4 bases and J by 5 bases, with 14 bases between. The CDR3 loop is CASSSASGRETQYF. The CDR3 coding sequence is TGTGCCAGCAGTTCCGCCTCTGGGAGGGAGACCCAGTACTTC.

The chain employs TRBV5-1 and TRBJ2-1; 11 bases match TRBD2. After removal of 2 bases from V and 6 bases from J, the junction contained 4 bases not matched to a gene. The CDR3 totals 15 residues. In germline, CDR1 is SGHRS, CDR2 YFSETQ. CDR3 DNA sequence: TGCGCCAGCAGCTTCATAGCGGGGGGGCGCAATGAGCAGTTCTTC. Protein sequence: CASSFIAGGRNEQFF.

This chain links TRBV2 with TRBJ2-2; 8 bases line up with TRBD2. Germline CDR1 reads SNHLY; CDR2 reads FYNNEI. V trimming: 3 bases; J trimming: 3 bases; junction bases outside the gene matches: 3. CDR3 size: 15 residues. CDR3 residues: CASSEGTRHTGELFF. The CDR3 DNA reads TGTGCCAGCAGTGAGGGGACTAGGCACACCGGGGAGCTGTTTTTT.

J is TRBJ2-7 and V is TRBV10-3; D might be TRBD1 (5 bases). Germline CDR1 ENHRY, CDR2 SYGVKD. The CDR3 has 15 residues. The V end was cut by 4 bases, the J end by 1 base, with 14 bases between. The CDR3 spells CAISVDSGLSYEQYF. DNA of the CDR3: TGTGCCATCAGTGTAGACTCAGGGCTATCCTACGAGCAGTACTTC.

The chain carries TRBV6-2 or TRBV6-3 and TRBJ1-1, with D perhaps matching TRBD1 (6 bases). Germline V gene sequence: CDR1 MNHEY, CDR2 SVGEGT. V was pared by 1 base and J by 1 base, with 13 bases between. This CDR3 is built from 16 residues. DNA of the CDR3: TGTGCCAGCAGTTACTTCCCAGGGGTCTCGAACACTGAAGCTTTCTTT. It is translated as CASSYFPGVSNTEAFF.

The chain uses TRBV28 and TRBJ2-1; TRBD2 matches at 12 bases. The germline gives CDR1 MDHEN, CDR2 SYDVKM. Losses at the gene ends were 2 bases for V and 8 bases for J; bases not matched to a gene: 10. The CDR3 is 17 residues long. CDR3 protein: CASSLMATSGGVDEQFF. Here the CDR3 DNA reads TGTGCCAGCAGTTTAATGGCGACTAGCGGGGGAGTCGATGAGCAGTTCTTC.